Following are 3 T cell receptor beta chains from one sample sequenced in a study of chemoradiotherapy in HPV16-positive cancers. Assay: immunoSEQ multiplex PCR; the TCRdb copy retains only in-frame clones and omits some. Here the sample spans 4,000 to 6,000 clones, roughly 78% being singletons. The sample was collected from a patient who underwent chemoradiotherapy. The receptors were gathered from a human donor with HPV-associated anogenital cancer.

The CDR3 loop is CASGYDRGGLNTIYF. The CDR3 DNA reads TGTGCTAGTGGTTACGACAGGGGGGGTTTAAATACCATATATTTT. The chain uses TRBV12-5 and TRBJ1-3, with 9 bases lining up with TRBD1. V dropped 4 bases and J dropped 10; count of bases not matched to a gene: 11. CDR1 and CDR2 (germline): LGHNT, FRNRAP. The CDR3 is 15 residues long.

The V gene is TRBV19, the J gene TRBJ1-2; no firm D call. Trimming removed 9 bases from V and 5 bases from J, with 19 bases in between. The germline V gene encodes CDR1 LNHDA and CDR2 SQIVND (reference sequence). The CDR3 totals 14 residues. The CDR3 protein is CARPTARSRYGYTF. The CDR3 DNA is TGTGCCAGGCCGACCGCTCGGTCGCGGTATGGCTACACCTTC.

The rearrangement uses TRBV2 and TRBJ2-7; D is uncertain. Trimming removed 3 bases at V and 2 bases at J, with 11 bases between. Germline assignment: CDR1 SNHLY and CDR2 FYNNEI. CDR3 length: 14 amino acids. CDR3 DNA: TGTGCCAGCAGTGACAGGTGGCCTACCTACGAGCAGTACTTC. It specifies CASSDRWPTYEQYF.